This T cell receptor (beta chain) was retrieved from a study of cytomegalovirus exposure and HLA in healthy donors. Study-wide findings and caveats: Later, TCR association rates were found to vary by HLA locus, highest for DRB1 and lowest for HLA-C. CMV serostatus was the sole immune exposure information available. Presence/absence results assume similar sequencing depth per donor, which may not hold. The authors enumerated around 150 TCR beta chains as linked to cytomegalovirus.

CDR1 SGHNT and CDR2 YENEEA come from the germline V gene. V was clipped by 3 bases and J by 0 bases, with 9 bases between them. The CDR3 spans 14 residues. It was with 60 Vbeta and 13 Jbeta primers that the PCR ran. Using immunoSEQ multiplex PCR, the repertoire was profiled, and TCRdb retains in-frame clones only, with some absent. The data contain about 170,000 clones, approximately 80% of them singletons. About this clone: The antigen remains undetermined.

Sequencing used PBMCs. The origin of this receptor is a female donor in good health and CMV-seronegative. The genes are TRBV11-3 and TRBJ2-7; D is unclear. The CDR3 bases are TGTGCCAGCAGCTTGTCATCTAGCTCCTACGAGCAGTACTTC. It yields the protein CASSLSSSSYEQYF.